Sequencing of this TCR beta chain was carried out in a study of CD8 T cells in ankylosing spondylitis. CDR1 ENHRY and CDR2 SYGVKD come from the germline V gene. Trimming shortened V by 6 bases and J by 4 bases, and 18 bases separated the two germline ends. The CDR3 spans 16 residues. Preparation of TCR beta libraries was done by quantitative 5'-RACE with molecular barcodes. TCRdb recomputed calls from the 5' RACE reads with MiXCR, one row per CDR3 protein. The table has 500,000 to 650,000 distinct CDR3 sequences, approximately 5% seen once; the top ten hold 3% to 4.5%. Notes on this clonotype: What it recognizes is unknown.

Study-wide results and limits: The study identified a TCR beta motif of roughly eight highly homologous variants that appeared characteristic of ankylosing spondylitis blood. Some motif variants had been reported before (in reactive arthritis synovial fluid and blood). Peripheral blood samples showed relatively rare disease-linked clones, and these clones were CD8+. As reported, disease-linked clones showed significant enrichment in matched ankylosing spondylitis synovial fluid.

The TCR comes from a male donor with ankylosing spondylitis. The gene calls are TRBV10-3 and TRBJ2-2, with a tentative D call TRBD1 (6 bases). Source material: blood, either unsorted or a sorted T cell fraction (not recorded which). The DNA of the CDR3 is TGTGCCATCAGCCGTGGGCTGGACAGCCCCACCGGGGAGCTGTTTTTT. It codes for CAISRGLDSPTGELFF.